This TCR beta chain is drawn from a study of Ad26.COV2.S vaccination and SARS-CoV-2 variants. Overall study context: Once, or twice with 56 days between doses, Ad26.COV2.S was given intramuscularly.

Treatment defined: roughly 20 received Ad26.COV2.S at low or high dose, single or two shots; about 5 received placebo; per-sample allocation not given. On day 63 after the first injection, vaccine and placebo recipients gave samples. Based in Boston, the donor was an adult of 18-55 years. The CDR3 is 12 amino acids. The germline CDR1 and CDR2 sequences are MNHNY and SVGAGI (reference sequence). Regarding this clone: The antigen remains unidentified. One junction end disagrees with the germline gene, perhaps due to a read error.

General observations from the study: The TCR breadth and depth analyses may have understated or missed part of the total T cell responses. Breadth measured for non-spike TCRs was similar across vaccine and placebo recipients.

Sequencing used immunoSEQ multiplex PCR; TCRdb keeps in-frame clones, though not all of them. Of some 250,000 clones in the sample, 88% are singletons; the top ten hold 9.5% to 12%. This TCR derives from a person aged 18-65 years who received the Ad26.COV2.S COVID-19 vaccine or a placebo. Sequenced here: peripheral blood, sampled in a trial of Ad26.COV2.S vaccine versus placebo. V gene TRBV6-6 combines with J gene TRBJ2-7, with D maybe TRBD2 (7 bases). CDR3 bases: TGTGCCAGCAGTTTCCCAGGGGCGGGGGAAGACTTC. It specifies CASSFPGAGEDF.